Included here is one TCR beta chain sequence, with context. Its antigen is unidentified. The source of the sample is a study of cytomegalovirus exposure and HLA in healthy donors. About the research overall: HLA-typed donors were the source of around 80 million unique TCRs, which an early data release held. The study, taken as a whole, reports: Reports indicated that the classifier achieved high specificity and sensitivity in diagnosing cytomegalovirus status.

This CDR3 region has 14 residues. Germline loops: CDR1 LNHDA, CDR2 SQIVND (reference sequence). The germline V and J ends were trimmed by 5 bases and 2 bases, with 13 bases remaining between them. Primers: 60 Vbeta forward and 13 Jbeta reverse. Libraries were prepared by immunoSEQ multiplex PCR; TCRdb keeps only in-frame clonotypes and omits some of them. Counted here are roughly 180,000 clones, around 72% occurring once; the ten biggest clones make up 2% to 3%. This chain uses TRBV19 with TRBJ2-7; tentative D call: TRBD1 (6 bases). Sequencing was performed on PBMCs. The receptor comes from a female donor in good health and CMV-seronegative. The chain's CDR3 is CASSPPGDPYEQYF. CDR3 in DNA: TGTGCCAGTAGTCCTCCAGGGGACCCCTACGAGCAGTACTTC.